The T cell receptor beta chain under discussion was sequenced for a study of blood T cell repertoires in COVID-19. Using immunoSEQ multiplex PCR, the repertoire was profiled, and TCRdb retains in-frame clones only, with some absent. The table includes almost 200,000 clones, 86% detected once. The CDR3 runs to 17 residues. The germline CDR1 and CDR2 sequences are SGHNT and YENEEA. Germline trimming cut 1 base from V and 3 bases from J; bases unmatched to any gene: 5. Sample: peripheral blood. The chain carries TRBV11-3 and TRBJ2-2, with 10 bases aligning to TRBD1. This clonotype was obtained from a woman aged 70-85 years with acute or convalescent COVID-19. The CDR3 loop reads CASSLGVGTGDTGELFF. CDR3 coding DNA: TGTGCCAGCAGCTTAGGAGTGGGGACAGGGGACACCGGGGAGCTGTTTTTT.